This T cell receptor (beta chain) was sequenced during a study of control samples from healthy donors and cancer patients. Per germline, CDR1 SGHNT and CDR2 YYREEE (reference sequence). V lost 0 bases to trimming and J lost 7 bases; unmatched junction nucleotides: 5. The CDR3 sequence is 15 residues long. Some clones are missing from TCRdb's copy, which holds only in-frame ones; the method was immunoSEQ multiplex PCR. The table shows 120,000 or so clones, with roughly 92% occurring only once. The V call is TRBV5-4, the J call TRBJ2-1, with TRBD2 matching over 9 bases. Sequencing was done on a sample of PBMCs. This TCR was sampled from a man aged 80 or over with head and neck cancer. Here the CDR3 reads CASSLVSGSGNEQFF. The CDR3 DNA reads TGTGCCAGCAGCTTGGTTAGCGGGAGCGGGAATGAGCAGTTCTTC.